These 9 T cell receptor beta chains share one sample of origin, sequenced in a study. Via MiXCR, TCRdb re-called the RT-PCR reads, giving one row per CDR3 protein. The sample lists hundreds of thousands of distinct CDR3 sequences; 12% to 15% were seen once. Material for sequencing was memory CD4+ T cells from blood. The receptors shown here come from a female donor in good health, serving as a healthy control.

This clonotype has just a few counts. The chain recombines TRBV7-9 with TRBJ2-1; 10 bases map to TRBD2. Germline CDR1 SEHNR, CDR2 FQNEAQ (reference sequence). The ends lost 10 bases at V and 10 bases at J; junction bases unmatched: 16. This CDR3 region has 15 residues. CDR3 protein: CATTPGLAGVKEQFF. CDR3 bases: TGTGCCACCACGCCTGGGCTAGCGGGAGTGAAGGAGCAGTTCTTC.

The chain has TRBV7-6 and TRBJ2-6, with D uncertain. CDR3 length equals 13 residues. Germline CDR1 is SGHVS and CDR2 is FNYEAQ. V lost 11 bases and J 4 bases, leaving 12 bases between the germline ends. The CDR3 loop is CAVGVLGANVLTF. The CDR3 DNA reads TGTGCCGTGGGCGTGTTAGGGGCCAACGTCCTGACTTTC.

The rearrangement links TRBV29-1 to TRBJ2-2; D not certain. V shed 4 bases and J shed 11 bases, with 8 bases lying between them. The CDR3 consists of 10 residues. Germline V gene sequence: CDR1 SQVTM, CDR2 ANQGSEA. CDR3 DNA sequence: TGCAGCGTTGGTACTCACGAGCTGTTTTTT. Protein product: CSVGTHELFF.

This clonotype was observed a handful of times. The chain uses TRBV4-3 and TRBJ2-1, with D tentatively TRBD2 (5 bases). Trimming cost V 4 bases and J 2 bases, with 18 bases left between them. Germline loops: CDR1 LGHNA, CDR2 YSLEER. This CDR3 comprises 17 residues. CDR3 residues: CASSPRVSAGAYNEQFF. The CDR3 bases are TGCGCCAGCAGCCCCCGGGTGTCTGCGGGCGCCTACAATGAGCAGTTCTTC.

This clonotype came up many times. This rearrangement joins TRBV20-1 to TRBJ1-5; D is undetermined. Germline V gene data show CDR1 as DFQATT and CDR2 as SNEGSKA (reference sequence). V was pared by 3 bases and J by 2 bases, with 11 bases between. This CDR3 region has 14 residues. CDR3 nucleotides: TGCAGTGCTAGGTTGGAGGAGGGCAATCAGCCCCAGCATTTT. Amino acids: CSARLEEGNQPQHF.

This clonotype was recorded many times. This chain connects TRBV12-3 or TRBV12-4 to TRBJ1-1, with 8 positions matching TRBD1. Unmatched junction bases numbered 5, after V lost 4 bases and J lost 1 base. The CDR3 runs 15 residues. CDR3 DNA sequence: TGTGCCAGCAGTTACAGGGGGAGCGCGAACACTGAAGCTTTCTTT. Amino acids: CASSYRGSANTEAFF.

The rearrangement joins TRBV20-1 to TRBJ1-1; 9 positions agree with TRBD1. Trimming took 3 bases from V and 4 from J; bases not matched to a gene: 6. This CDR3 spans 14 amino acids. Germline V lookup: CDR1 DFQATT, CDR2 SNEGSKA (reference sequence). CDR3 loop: CSASRPQGATEAFF. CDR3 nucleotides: TGCAGTGCTAGCCGCCCACAGGGGGCCACTGAAGCTTTCTTT.

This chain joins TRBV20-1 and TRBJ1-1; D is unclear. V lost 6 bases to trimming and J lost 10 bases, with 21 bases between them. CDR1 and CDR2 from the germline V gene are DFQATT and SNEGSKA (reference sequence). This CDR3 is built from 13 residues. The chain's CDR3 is CSAGGGEVRGAFF. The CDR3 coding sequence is TGCAGTGCGGGCGGCGGGGAGGTGCGGGGAGCTTTCTTT.

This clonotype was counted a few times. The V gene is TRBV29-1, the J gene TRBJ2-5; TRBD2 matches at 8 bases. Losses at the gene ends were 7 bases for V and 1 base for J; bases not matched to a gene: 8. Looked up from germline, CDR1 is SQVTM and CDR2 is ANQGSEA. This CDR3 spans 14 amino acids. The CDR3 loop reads CSAPGGSLQETQYF. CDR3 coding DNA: TGCAGCGCCCCGGGGGGGAGTCTCCAAGAGACCCAGTACTTC.